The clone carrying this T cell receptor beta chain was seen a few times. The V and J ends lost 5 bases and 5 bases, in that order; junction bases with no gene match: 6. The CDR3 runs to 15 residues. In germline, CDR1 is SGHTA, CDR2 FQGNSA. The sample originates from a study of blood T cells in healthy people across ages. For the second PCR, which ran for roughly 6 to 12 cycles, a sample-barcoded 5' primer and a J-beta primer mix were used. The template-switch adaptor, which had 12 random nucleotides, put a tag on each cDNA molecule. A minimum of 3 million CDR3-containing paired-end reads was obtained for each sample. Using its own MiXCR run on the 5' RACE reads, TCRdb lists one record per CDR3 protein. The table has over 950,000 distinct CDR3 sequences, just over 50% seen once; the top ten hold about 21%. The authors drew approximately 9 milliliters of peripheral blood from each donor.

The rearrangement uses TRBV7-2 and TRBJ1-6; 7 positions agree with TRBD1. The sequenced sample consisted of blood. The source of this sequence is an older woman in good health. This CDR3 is CASSIGQAHNSPLHF. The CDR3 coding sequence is TGTGCCAGCAGCATCGGACAGGCACATAATTCACCCCTCCACTTT.